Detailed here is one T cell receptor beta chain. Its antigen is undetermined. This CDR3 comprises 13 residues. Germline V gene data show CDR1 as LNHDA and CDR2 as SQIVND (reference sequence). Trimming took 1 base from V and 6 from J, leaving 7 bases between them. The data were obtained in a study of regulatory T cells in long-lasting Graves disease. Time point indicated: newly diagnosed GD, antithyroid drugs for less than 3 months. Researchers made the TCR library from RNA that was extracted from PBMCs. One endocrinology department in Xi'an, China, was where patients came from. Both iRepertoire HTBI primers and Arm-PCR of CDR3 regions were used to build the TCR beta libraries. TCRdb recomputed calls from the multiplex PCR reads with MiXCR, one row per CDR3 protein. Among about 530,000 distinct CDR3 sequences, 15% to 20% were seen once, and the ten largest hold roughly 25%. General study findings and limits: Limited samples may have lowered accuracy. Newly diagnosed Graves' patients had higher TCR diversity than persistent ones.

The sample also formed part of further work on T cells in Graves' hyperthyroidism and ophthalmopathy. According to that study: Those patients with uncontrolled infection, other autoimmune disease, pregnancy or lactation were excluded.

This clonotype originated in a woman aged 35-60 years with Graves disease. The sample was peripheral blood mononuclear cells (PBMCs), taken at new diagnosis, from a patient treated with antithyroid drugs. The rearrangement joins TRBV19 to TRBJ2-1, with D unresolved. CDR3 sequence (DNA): TGTGCCAGTAGTATAGTTGCTGGCAATGAGCAGTTCTTC. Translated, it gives CASSIVAGNEQFF.